This T cell receptor (beta chain) was recorded in a study of blood T cell repertoires in COVID-19. On the study more broadly: The samples span acute and convalescent COVID-19 from the United States, Italy and Spain. Sources were T cells, B-cell-depleted T cells, or PBMCs; the material itself was cDNA or gDNA.

The data were produced by immunoSEQ multiplex PCR, yet TCRdb's version contains in-frame clones alone and is incomplete. The sample consists of about 13,000 clones, 90% of them appearing once. The germline V and J ends were trimmed by 3 bases and 3 bases, with 4 bases remaining between them. Germline V gene sequence: CDR1 SNHLY, CDR2 FYNNEI. CDR3 length equals 12 residues. V and J are TRBV2 and TRBJ2-3, with D unresolved. Sequencing was done on a sample of peripheral blood. This TCR came from a human donor with active COVID-19. The donor label of this sample is uncertain. The CDR3 loop is CASSDPTDTQYF. CDR3 nucleotide sequence: TGTGCCAGCAGTGATCCTACAGATACGCAGTATTTT.